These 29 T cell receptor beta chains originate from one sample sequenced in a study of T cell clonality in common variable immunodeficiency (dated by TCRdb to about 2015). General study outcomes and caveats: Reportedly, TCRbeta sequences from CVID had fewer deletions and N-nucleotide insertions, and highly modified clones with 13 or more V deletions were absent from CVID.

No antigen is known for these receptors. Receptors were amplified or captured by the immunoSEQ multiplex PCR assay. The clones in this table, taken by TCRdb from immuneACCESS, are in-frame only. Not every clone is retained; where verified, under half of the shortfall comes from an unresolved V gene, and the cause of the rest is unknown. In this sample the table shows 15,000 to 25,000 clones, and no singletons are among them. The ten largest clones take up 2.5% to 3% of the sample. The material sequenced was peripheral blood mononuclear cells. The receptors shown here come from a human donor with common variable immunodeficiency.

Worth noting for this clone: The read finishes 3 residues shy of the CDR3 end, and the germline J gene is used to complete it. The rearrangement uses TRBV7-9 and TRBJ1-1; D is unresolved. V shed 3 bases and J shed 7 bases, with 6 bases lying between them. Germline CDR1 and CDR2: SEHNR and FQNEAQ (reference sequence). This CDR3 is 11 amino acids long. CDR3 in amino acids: CASSLKHEAFF. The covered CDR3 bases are TGTGCCAGCAGCTTGAAACATGAA.

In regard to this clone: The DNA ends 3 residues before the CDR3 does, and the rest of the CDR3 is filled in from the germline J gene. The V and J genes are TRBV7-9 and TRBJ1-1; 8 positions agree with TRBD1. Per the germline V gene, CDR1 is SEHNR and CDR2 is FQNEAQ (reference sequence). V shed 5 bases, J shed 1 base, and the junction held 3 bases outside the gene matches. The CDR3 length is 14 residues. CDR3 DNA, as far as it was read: TGTGCCAGCAGCAGAGGACAGGGGAACACTGAA. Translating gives CASSRGQGNTE. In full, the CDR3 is CASSRGQGNTEAFF.

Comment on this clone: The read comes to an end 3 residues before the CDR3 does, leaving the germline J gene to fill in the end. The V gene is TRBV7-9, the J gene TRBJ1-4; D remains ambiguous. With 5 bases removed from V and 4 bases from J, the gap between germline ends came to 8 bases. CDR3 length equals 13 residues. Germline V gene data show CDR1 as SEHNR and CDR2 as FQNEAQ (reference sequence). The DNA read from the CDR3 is TGTGCCAGCAGCGCACAGAGTAATGAAAAA. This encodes CASSAQSNEK. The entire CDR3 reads CASSAQSNEKLFF.

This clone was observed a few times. The CDR3 sequence is CASSIGTGSNQPQHF. The CDR3 DNA, read in part, is TGTGCCAGTAGTATCGGGACAGGGAGCAATCAGCCC. V usage is TRBV19 and J usage is TRBJ1-5, with 9 bases that match TRBD1. Read coverage stops 3 residues before the CDR3 terminus; the germline J gene supplies the remainder. V gave up 3 bases and J gave up 1 base; unmatched junction bases: 1. Germline-derived CDR1 and CDR2 are LNHDA and SQIVND (reference sequence). The CDR3 spans 15 residues.

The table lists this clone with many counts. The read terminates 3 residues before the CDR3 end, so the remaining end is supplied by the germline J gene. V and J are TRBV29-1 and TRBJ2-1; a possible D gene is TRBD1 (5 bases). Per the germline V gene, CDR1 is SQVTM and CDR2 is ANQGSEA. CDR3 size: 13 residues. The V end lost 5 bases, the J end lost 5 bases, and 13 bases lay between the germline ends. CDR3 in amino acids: CSVWGDLDNEQFF. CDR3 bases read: TGCAGCGTTTGGGGCGACCTCGACAATGAG.

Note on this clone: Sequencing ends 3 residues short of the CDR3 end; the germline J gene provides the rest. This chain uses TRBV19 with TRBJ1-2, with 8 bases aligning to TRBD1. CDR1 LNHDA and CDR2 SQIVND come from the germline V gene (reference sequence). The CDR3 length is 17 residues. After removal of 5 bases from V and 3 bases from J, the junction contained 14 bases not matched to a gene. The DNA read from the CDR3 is TGTGCCAGTAGTCCCGGGGGACAGGTGGGGAGTGACTATGGC. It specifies CASSPGGQVGSDYG. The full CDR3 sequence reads CASSPGGQVGSDYGYTF.

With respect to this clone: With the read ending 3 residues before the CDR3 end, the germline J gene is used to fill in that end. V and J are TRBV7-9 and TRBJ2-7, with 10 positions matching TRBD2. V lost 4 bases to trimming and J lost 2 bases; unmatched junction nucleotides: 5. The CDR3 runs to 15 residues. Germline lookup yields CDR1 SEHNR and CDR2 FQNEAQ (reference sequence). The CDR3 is CASSSRTSGAYEQYF. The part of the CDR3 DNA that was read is TGTGCCAGCAGCTCAAGGACTAGCGGAGCCTACGAG.

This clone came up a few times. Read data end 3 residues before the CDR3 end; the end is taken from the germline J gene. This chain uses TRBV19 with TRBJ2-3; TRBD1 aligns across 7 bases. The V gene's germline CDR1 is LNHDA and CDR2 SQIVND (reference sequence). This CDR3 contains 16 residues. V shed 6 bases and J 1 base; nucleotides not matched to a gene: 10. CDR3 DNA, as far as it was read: TGTGCCAGTAGCGCCAGGACCGGGACAGGCACAGATACG. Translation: CASSARTGTGTDT. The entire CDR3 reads CASSARTGTGTDTQYF.

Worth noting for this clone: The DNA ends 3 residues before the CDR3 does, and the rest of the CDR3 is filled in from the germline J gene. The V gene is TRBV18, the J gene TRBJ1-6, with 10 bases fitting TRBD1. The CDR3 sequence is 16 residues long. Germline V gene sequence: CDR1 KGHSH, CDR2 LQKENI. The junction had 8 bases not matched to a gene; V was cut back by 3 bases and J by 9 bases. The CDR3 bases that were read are TGTGCCAGCTCACCGGGGACAGGGGCAACCAGTTCACCC. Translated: CASSPGTGATSSP. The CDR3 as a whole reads CASSPGTGATSSPLHF.

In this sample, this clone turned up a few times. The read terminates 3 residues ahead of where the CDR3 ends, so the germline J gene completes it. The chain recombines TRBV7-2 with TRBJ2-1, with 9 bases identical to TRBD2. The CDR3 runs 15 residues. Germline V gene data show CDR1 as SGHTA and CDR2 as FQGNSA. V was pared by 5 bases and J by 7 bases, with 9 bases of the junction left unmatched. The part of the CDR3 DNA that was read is TGTGCCAGCAGCGGCTGGGGACTAGCCGAGAATGAG. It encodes CASSGWGLAENE. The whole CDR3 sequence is CASSGWGLAENEQFF.

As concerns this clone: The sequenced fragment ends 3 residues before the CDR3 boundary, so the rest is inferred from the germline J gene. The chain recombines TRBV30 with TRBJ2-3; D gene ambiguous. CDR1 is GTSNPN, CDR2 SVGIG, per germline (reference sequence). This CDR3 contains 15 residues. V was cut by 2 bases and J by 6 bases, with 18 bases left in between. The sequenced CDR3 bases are TGTGCCTGGAGTCTAAAAGGGCCCCTCGCGGATACG. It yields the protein CAWSLKGPLADT. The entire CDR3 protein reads CAWSLKGPLADTQYF.

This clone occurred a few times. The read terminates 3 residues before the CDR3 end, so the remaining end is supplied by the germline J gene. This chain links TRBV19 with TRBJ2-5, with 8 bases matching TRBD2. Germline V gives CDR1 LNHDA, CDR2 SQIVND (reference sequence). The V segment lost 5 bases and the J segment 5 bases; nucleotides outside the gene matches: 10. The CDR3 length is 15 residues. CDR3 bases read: TGTGCCAGTAGTGATACCGGGACTAGGGGGGAGACC. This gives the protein CASSDTGTRGET. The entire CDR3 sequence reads CASSDTGTRGETQYF.

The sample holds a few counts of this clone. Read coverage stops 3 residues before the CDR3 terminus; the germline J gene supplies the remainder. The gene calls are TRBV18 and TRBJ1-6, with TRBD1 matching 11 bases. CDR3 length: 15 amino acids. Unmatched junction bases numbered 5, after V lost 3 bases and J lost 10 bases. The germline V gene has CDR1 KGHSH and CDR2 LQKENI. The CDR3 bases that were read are TGTGCCAGCTCACCGGGACAGGGGGAGTTGTCACCC. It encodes CASSPGQGELSP. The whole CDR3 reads CASSPGQGELSPLHF.

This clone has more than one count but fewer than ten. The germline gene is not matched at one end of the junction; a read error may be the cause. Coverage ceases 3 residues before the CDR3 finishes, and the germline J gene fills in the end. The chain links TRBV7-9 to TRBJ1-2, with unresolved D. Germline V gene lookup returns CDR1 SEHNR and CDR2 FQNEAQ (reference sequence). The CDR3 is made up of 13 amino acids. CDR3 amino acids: CTSAGSEGYGYTF. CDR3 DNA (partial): TGTACCAGCGCCGGGTCCGAAGGATATGGC.

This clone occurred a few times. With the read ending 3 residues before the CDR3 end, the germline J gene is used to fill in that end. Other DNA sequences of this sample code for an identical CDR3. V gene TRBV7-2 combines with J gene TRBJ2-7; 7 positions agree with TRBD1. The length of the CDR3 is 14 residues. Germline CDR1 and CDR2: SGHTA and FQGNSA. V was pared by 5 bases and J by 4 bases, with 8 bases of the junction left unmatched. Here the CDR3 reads CASSPEGGGYEQYF. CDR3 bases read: TGTGCCAGCAGCCCGGAAGGGGGCGGTTACGAG.

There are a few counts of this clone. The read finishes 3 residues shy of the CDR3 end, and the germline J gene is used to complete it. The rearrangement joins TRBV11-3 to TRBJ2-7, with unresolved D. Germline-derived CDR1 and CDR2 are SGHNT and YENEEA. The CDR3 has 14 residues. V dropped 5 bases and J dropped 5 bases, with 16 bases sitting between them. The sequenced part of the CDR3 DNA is TGTGCCAGCAGCCCCGACCGTGATCGGGACGAG. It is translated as CASSPDRDRDE. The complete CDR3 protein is CASSPDRDRDEQYF.

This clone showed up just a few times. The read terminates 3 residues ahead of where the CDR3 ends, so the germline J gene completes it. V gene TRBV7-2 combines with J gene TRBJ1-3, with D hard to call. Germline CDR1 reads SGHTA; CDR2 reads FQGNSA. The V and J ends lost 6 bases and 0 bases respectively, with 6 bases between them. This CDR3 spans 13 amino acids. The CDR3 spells CASRQSSGNTIYF. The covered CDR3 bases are TGTGCCAGCAGACAGAGCTCTGGAAACACC.

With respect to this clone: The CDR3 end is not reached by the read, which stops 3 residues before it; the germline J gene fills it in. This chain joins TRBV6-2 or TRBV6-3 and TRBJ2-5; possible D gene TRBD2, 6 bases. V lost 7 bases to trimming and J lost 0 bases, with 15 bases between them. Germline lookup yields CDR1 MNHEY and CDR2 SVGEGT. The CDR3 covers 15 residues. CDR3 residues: CASTLLRGNQETQYF. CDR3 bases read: TGTGCCAGCACCCTCCTGCGGGGTAACCAAGAGACC.

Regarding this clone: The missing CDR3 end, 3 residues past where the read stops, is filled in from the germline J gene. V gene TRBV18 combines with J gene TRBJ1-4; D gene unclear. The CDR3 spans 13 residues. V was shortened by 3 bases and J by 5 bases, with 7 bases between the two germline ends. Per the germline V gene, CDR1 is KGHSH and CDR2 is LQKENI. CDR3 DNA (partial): TGTGCCAGCTCACCCTCAGTGAATGAAAAA. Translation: CASSPSVNEK. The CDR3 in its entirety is CASSPSVNEKLFF.

CDR3 DNA, as far as it was read: TGTGCCAGCTCACAAACTGCAGGGATAGAGACTAATGAG. It encodes CASSQTAGIETNE. The full CDR3 reads CASSQTAGIETNEQFF. The chain is built from TRBV18 and TRBJ2-1; D is possibly TRBD1 (5 bases). The missing CDR3 end, 3 residues past where the read stops, is filled in from the germline J gene. The V gene's germline CDR1 is KGHSH and CDR2 LQKENI. Trimming removed 4 bases from V and 7 bases from J, with 20 bases in between. The CDR3 spans 16 residues.

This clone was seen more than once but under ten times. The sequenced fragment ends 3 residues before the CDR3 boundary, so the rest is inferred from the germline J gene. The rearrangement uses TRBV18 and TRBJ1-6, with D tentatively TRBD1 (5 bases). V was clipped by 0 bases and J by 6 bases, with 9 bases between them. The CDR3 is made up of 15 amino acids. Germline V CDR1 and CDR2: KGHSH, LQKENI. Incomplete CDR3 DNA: TGTGCCAGCTCACCACCTACAGGATTTAATTCACCC. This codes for CASSPPTGFNSP. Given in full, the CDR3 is CASSPPTGFNSPLHF.

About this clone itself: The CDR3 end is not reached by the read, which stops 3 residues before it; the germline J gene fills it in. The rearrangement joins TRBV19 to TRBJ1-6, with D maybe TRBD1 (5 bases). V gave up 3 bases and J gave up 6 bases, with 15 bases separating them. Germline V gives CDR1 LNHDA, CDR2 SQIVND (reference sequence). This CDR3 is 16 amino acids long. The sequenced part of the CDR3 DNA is TGTGCCAGTAGTATTATAACAGGAGGCTTTAATTCACCC. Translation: CASSIITGGFNSP. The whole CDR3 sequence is CASSIITGGFNSPLHF.

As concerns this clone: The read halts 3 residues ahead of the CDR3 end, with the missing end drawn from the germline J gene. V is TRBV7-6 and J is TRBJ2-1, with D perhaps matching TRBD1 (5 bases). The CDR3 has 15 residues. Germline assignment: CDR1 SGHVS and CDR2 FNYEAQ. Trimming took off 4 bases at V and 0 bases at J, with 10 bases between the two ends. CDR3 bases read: TGTGCCAGCAGCTCAGGGATGAGCTCCTACAATGAG. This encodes CASSSGMSSYNE. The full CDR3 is CASSSGMSSYNEQFF.

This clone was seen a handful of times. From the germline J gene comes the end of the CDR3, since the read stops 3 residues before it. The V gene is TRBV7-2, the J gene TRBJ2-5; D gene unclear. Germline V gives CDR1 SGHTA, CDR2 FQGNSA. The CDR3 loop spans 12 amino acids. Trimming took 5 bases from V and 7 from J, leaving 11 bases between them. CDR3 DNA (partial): TGTGCCAGCAGCCCATACCAGCGGACC. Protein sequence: CASSPYQRT. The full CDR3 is CASSPYQRTQYF.

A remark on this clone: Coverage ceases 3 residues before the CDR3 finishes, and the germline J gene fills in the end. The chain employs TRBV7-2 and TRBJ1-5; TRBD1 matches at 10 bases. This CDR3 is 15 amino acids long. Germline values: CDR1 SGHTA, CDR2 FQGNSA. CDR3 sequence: CASSLVVGTGEPQHF. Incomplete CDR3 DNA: TGTGCCAGCAGCTTAGTGGTAGGGACAGGGGAACCC.

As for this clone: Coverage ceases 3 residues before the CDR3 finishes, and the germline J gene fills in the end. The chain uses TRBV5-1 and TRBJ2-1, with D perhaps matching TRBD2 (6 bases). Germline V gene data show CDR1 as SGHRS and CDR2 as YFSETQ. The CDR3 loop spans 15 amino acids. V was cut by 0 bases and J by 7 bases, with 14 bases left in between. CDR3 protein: CASSLDAGRNNEQFF. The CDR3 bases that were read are TGCGCCAGCAGCTTGGACGCGGGGAGGAATAATGAG. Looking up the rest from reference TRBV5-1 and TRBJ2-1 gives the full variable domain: KAGVTQTPRYLIKTRGQQVTLSCSPISGHRSVSWYQQTPGQGLQFLFEYFSETQRNKGNFPGRFSGRQFSNSRSEMNVSTLELGDSALYLCASSLDAGRNNEQFFGPGTRLTVL.

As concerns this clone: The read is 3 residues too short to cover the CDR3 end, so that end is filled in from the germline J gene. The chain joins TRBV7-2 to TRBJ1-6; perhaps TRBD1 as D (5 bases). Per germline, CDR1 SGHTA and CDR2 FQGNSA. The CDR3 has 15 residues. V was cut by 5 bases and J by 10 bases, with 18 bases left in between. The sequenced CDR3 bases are TGTACCAGCAGCCCCGCCCCCGCAGGGTGGTCACCC. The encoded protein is CTSSPAPAGWSP. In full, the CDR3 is CTSSPAPAGWSPLHF.

The CDR3 protein is CASSLDRIASGANVLTF. The covered CDR3 bases are TGTGCCAGCAGCTTAGATCGGATAGCTTCTGGGGCCAACGTC. The chain uses TRBV7-8 and TRBJ2-6; D remains ambiguous. From the germline J gene comes the end of the CDR3, since the read stops 3 residues before it. Trimming removed 1 base at V and 1 base at J, with 11 bases between. This CDR3 contains 17 residues. Looked up from germline, CDR1 is SGHVS and CDR2 is FQNEAQ.

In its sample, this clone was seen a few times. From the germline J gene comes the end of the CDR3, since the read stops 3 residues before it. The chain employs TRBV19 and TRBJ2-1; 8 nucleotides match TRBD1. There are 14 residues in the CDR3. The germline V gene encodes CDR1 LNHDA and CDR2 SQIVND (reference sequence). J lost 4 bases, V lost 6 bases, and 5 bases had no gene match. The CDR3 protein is CASSGQGPYNEQFF. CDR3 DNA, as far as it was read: TGTGCCAGTAGCGGACAGGGACCTTACAATGAG. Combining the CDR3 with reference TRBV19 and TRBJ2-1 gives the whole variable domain DGGITQSPKYLFRKEGQNVTLSCEQNLNHDAMYWYRQDPGQGLRLIYYSQIVNDFQKGDIAEGYSVSREKKESFPLTVTSAQKNPTAFYLCASSGQGPYNEQFFGPGTRLTVL.